These T cell receptor beta chains were read from a single sample in a study of human T cells and chemical hapten exposure. TCRdb re-analysed the RACE reads in MiXCR, keeping a single row per CDR3 protein. The table includes about 120,000 distinct CDR3 sequences, roughly an eighth detected once. Material: whole blood, obtained in connection with sensitization to the hapten diphenylcyclopropenone (DPC). The origin of the receptors is a woman in her 50s with alopecia areata. Some clones in this sample may be carry-over from other donors' samples. Each CDR3 is given with its conserved first and last residue. A D gene is named only where the DNA matches it firmly.

d_call v_call cdr3_aa
NA TRBV6-5 CASSYSGILQGEQYF
TRBD1 TRBV28 CASTIGGSYNSPLHF
NA TRBV3-1 CASSQDFDLNFRDISTYEQYF
TRBD1 TRBV5-1 CASSAGQGLSTPYDEQYF
NA TRBV6-5 CASSTTGRPNEKLFF
TRBD2 TRBV29-1 CSVGWGGDTQYF
TRBD1 TRBV2 CASTQDRLGEQYF
NA TRBV28 CASTEGGVGLNSPLHF
TRBD1 TRBV29-1 CSGGTASEAFF
TRBD2 TRBV4-1 CASSQERLADHTDTQYF
TRBD1 TRBV28 CASSLLPGTGPYEQYF